The next 8 T cell receptor beta chains were all read from a single sample in a study of blood T cell repertoires in COVID-19. Profiled with immunoSEQ multiplex PCR; TCRdb holds only in-frame clones, not every one. The table has about 87,000 clones, about 80% seen once; the top ten hold about 4.2%. Sequencing input: peripheral blood. These receptors were obtained from a woman between 50 and 59 years old with acute or convalescent COVID-19.

V is TRBV19 and J is TRBJ1-5, with D possibly matching TRBD1 (5 bases). This CDR3 has 13 amino acids. CDR1 is LNHDA, CDR2 SQIVND, per germline (reference sequence). V was trimmed by 3 bases and J by 10 bases, leaving 13 bases between them. The CDR3 sequence is CASSMQSQGPQHF. In DNA form, the CDR3 reads TGTGCCAGTAGTATGCAGTCCCAGGGTCCCCAGCATTTT. Full variable domain (outside the CDR3, taken from reference TRBV19 and TRBJ1-5): DGGITQSPKYLFRKEGQNVTLSCEQNLNHDAMYWYRQDPGQGLRLIYYSQIVNDFQKGDIAEGYSVSREKKESFPLTVTSAQKNPTAFYLCASSMQSQGPQHFGDGTRLSIL.

For this clone: A read error may produce the germline difference seen at one junction end. The chain combines TRBV5-6 with TRBJ1-2; no firm D call. Germline loops: CDR1 SGHDT, CDR2 YYEEEE. The length of the CDR3 is 11 residues. CDR3 sequence: CASSLNSGYTF. As DNA, the CDR3 is TGTGCCAGCAGCTTGAACTCTGGCTACACCTTC.

V and J are TRBV18 and TRBJ2-1; 7 bases are a match to TRBD1. V shed 3 bases and J 7 bases; nucleotides not matched to a gene: 3. This CDR3 spans 13 amino acids. Per germline, CDR1 KGHSH and CDR2 LQKENI. CDR3 sequence (DNA): TGTGCCAGCTCACCCCAACAGGGGAATGAGCAGTTCTTC. This encodes CASSPQQGNEQFF. Full variable domain (missing parts from reference TRBV18 and TRBJ2-1): NAGVMQNPRHLVRRRGQEARLRCSPMKGHSHVYWYRQLPEEGLKFMVYLQKENIIDESGMPKERFSAEFPKEGPSILRIQQVVRGDSAAYFCASSPQQGNEQFFGPGTRLTVL.

This clone has only a few counts. This chain uses TRBV6-2 or TRBV6-3 with TRBJ2-4; the D gene is possibly TRBD2 (6 bases). The V end was cut by 2 bases, the J end by 1 base, with 9 bases between. In germline, CDR1 is MNHEY, CDR2 SVGEGT. CDR3 size: 15 residues. The CDR3 here is CASSYNGGAKNIQYF. The CDR3 DNA follows: TGTGCCAGCAGTTACAATGGGGGGGCCAAAAACATTCAGTACTTC.

V is TRBV5-3 and J is TRBJ2-7; the D is unclear. TRBV5-3 is an ORF for which the function is uncertain. The CDR3 sequence is 13 residues long. Trimming shortened V by 0 bases and J by 0 bases, and 4 bases separated the two germline ends. The DNA of the CDR3 is TGTGCCAGAAGCTTGGACGGCTCCTACGAGCAGTACTTC. Translating it yields CARSLDGSYEQYF.

This chain links TRBV9 with TRBJ2-2, with no clear D. This CDR3 spans 13 amino acids. Looked up from germline, CDR1 is SGDLS and CDR2 is YYNGEE. Trimming took 5 bases from V and 6 from J, leaving 11 bases between them. CDR3 region: CASSASSPGELFF. CDR3 nucleotide sequence: TGTGCCAGCAGTGCTAGTAGTCCCGGGGAGCTGTTTTTT.

This rearrangement joins TRBV7-9 to TRBJ1-2; TRBD1 matches 7 bases. V lost 3 bases, J lost 6 bases, and 7 bases stayed unmatched. This CDR3 is built from 14 residues. Germline CDR1 and CDR2: SEHNR and FQNEAQ (reference sequence). CDR3 region: CASSFDGTAHGYTF. DNA for the CDR3: TGTGCCAGCAGCTTTGATGGGACAGCTCATGGCTACACCTTC.

V and J are TRBV5-1 and TRBJ1-2, with 8 bases fitting TRBD1. The CDR3 length is 15 residues. With 7 bases clipped from V and 6 bases from J, the junction kept 14 bases outside the gene matches. Germline V CDR1 and CDR2: SGHRS, YFSETQ. In DNA form, the CDR3 reads TGCGCCAGCTCCGAGGCAGGGGGCGTAAACGATGGCTACACCTTC. It specifies CASSEAGGVNDGYTF.